This TCR beta chain was sequenced in a study of shared clonotypes between healthy human individuals. The study's findings and limits: Relative to their counterparts shared across all four donors, non-shared clonotypes exhibited diminished generation probabilities.

Sorted-subset replicate PCR reactions were performed with approximately 200 ng DNA, corresponding to tens of thousands of T cell genomes. Generated by immunoSEQ multiplex PCR, the TCRdb table keeps only in-frame clones and is missing some. The table lists around 690,000 clones, 90% of them singletons. Caucasian adults residing in Nashville, Tennessee made up all the donors. A remark on this clone: Its matching antigen is unknown.

Germline V gene data show CDR1 as SNHLY and CDR2 as FYNNEI. The CDR3 spans 13 residues. Trimming at V came to 8 bases and at J to 0 bases, leaving 2 bases not matched to a gene. The sample comprised memory CD8+ T cells from PBMCs. Subset given: CD45RO+ cells pooled with CCR7-negative TemRA cells. V gene TRBV2 combines with J gene TRBJ2-3; 7 bases are a match to TRBD1. The receptor was derived from a man between 18 and 35 years old in good health. Some clones in this sample may be carry-over from other donors' samples. The CDR3 DNA sequence: TGTGCCAGCGGGACAGATAGCACAGATACGCAGTATTTT. This sequence encodes CASGTDSTDTQYF.